This is a list of T cell receptor beta chains from one sample in a study of blood T cell repertoires in COVID-19. Clones were sequenced by immunoSEQ multiplex PCR, and TCRdb holds only the in-frame ones, with some missing. The repertoire holds roughly 570,000 clones, roughly nine tenths seen once, with roughly 8% in the top ten. Sequenced input: peripheral blood. Source of these receptors: a woman in her fifties or sixties with COVID-19, enrolled during active disease. CDR3s leave out the opening cysteine and the closing phenylalanine or tryptophan.

cdr3_length: 11
j_call: TRBJ2-7
v_call: TRBV12-3/TRBV12-4
cdr3_aa: ASKPGQASEQY

cdr3_length: 11
j_call: TRBJ1-1
v_call: TRBV27
cdr3_aa: ASSYGVHTEAF

cdr3_length: 12
j_call: TRBJ1-5
v_call: TRBV6-5
cdr3_aa: ASSQDRSIRPQH

cdr3_length: 14
j_call: TRBJ1-1
v_call: TRBV7-9
cdr3_aa: ASSAGTGGTNTEAF

cdr3_length: 12
j_call: TRBJ1-2
v_call: TRBV5-4
cdr3_aa: ASSPPDRVYGYT

cdr3_length: 11
j_call: TRBJ1-1
v_call: TRBV6-5
cdr3_aa: ASRSTGVPEAF

cdr3_length: 12
j_call: TRBJ2-3
v_call: TRBV11-3
cdr3_aa: ASSLEREADTQY

cdr3_length: 14
j_call: TRBJ1-1
v_call: TRBV3-1/TRBV3-2
cdr3_aa: ASSQDYRAGRDEAF

cdr3_length: 11
j_call: TRBJ2-5
v_call: TRBV5-4
cdr3_aa: ASSGREQETQY

cdr3_length: 12
j_call: TRBJ1-5
v_call: TRBV19
cdr3_aa: ASRSASGYQPQH

cdr3_length: 14
j_call: TRBJ1-1
v_call: TRBV5-6
cdr3_aa: ASSPIVIPLNTEAF

cdr3_length: 15
j_call: TRBJ2-3
v_call: TRBV6-6
cdr3_aa: ASSPPLAGGGADTQY

cdr3_length: 12
j_call: TRBJ2-3
v_call: TRBV6-6
cdr3_aa: ATFNGGSTDTQY

cdr3_length: 11
j_call: TRBJ1-1
v_call: TRBV6-5
cdr3_aa: ASSLTDRFEAF

cdr3_length: 10
j_call: TRBJ1-2
v_call: TRBV6-5
cdr3_aa: ASRKTDYGYT

cdr3_length: 12
j_call: TRBJ1-6
v_call: TRBV24-1
cdr3_aa: ATSDVGRDSPLH

cdr3_length: 10
j_call: TRBJ1-1
v_call: TRBV29-1
cdr3_aa: SGHRPNTEAF

cdr3_length: 15
j_call: TRBJ2-1
v_call: TRBV6-1
cdr3_aa: ASSEGLAGLSYNEQF

cdr3_length: 12
j_call: TRBJ2-7
v_call: TRBV5-6
cdr3_aa: ASSIGQSTYEQY

cdr3_length: 9
j_call: TRBJ1-2
v_call: TRBV10-2
cdr3_aa: ASSDQALYT

cdr3_length: 13
j_call: TRBJ2-3
v_call: TRBV9
cdr3_aa: ASSAGTGDTDTQY

cdr3_length: 11
j_call: TRBJ1-1
v_call: TRBV7-9
cdr3_aa: ASSLGSLSEAF

cdr3_length: 12
j_call: TRBJ2-5
v_call: TRBV9
cdr3_aa: ASSVTSEGETQY

cdr3_length: 11
j_call: TRBJ2-2
v_call: TRBV5-1
cdr3_aa: ASSPQKPGELF

cdr3_length: 13
j_call: TRBJ2-1
v_call: TRBV7-3
cdr3_aa: ASSLGAPAYNEQF

cdr3_length: 13
j_call: TRBJ1-2
v_call: TRBV5-6
cdr3_aa: ASSSPGVPNYGYT

cdr3_length: 11
j_call: TRBJ2-7
v_call: TRBV4-1
cdr3_aa: ASSRGLEYEQY

cdr3_length: 13
j_call: TRBJ2-5
v_call: TRBV2
cdr3_aa: ASSEAGHLGETQY

cdr3_length: 11
j_call: TRBJ2-7
v_call: TRBV7-6
cdr3_aa: ASSLAGGREQY

cdr3_length: 11
j_call: TRBJ1-1
v_call: TRBV12-3/TRBV12-4
cdr3_aa: ASSIQGNTEAF

cdr3_length: 12
j_call: TRBJ1-1
v_call: TRBV5-5
cdr3_aa: ASRTTQGGSEAF

cdr3_length: 12
j_call: TRBJ2-7
v_call: TRBV6-2/TRBV6-3
cdr3_aa: ASSYLDSSYEQY

cdr3_length: 13
j_call: TRBJ2-1
v_call: TRBV9
cdr3_aa: ASSVISGVDNEQF

cdr3_length: 13
j_call: TRBJ2-3
v_call: TRBV18
cdr3_aa: ASSPGQGAGDTQY

cdr3_length: 17
j_call: TRBJ2-5
v_call: TRBV7-2
cdr3_aa: ASSYPSSGGYRGQETQY

cdr3_length: 11
j_call: TRBJ2-7
v_call: TRBV9
cdr3_aa: ASSEGRSYEQY

cdr3_length: 11
j_call: TRBJ1-2
v_call: TRBV12-3/TRBV12-4
cdr3_aa: ASSLDRDFGYT

cdr3_length: 11
j_call: TRBJ2-7
v_call: TRBV29-1
cdr3_aa: SVIDIRKYEQY

cdr3_length: 11
j_call: TRBJ1-2
v_call: TRBV6-5
cdr3_aa: ASSSIPGYGYT

cdr3_length: 16
j_call: TRBJ1-1
v_call: TRBV4-1
cdr3_aa: ASSQRGQGVSKGTEAF

cdr3_length: 15
j_call: TRBJ1-4
v_call: TRBV5-1
cdr3_aa: ASSLLPPIATNEKLF

cdr3_length: 16
j_call: TRBJ2-2
v_call: TRBV30
cdr3_aa: AWRDRGGTVLGSGELF

cdr3_length: 14
j_call: TRBJ2-1
v_call: TRBV4-2
cdr3_aa: ASSQRGQRIYNEQF

cdr3_length: 13
j_call: TRBJ1-3
v_call: TRBV5-1
cdr3_aa: ASKVATNSGNTIY

cdr3_length: 14
j_call: TRBJ1-6
v_call: TRBV5-1
cdr3_aa: ASSLSGGAANSPLH

cdr3_length: 13
j_call: TRBJ2-7
v_call: TRBV3-1/TRBV3-2
cdr3_aa: ASSQASGGIYEQY

cdr3_length: 11
j_call: TRBJ2-1
v_call: TRBV6-6
cdr3_aa: ASSYSGYNEQF

cdr3_length: 12
j_call: TRBJ1-2
v_call: TRBV27
cdr3_aa: ASTRTGGPYGYT

cdr3_length: 13
j_call: TRBJ1-2
v_call: TRBV28
cdr3_aa: ASLTRRGGNYGYT

cdr3_length: 13
j_call: TRBJ2-4
v_call: TRBV7-9
cdr3_aa: ASSLQSDPKNIQY

cdr3_length: 15
j_call: TRBJ2-3
v_call: TRBV5-4
cdr3_aa: ASSSYPGGGNTDTQY

cdr3_length: 13
j_call: TRBJ2-1
v_call: TRBV9
cdr3_aa: ASSGLAGATSIQF

cdr3_length: 10
j_call: TRBJ1-1
v_call: TRBV5-4
cdr3_aa: ASSFDRREAF